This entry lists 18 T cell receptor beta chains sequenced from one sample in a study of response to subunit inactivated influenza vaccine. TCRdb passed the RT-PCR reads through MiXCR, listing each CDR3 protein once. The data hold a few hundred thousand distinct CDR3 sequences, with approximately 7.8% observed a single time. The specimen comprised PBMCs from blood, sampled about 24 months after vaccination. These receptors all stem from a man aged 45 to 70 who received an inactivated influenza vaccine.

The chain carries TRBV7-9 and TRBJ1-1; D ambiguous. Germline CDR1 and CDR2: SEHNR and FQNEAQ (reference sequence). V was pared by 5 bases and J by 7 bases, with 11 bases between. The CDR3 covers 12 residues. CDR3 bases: TGTGCCAGCAGCATTGGACGGGGTGAAGCTTTCTTT. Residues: CASSIGRGEAFF.

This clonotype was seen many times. The CDR3 DNA reads TGTGCCAGCAGCGGACAGGGATCTGGGACCCAGTACTTC. It codes for CASSGQGSGTQYF. This sequence joins TRBV9 and TRBJ2-5; 7 nucleotides agree with TRBD1. CDR1 SGDLS and CDR2 YYNGEE come from the germline V gene. This CDR3 region has 13 residues. The junction had 6 bases not matched to a gene; V was cut back by 3 bases and J by 7 bases.

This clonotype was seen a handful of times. Here the CDR3 DNA reads TGCAGGGGGGCGGGGGACGCACCCGCGTATGATGGCTACACCTTC. Amino acid sequence: CRGAGDAPAYDGYTF. The rearrangement uses TRBV20-1 and TRBJ1-2; D is perhaps TRBD1 (6 bases). This CDR3 comprises 15 residues. Germline V gives CDR1 DFQATT, CDR2 SNEGSKA (reference sequence).

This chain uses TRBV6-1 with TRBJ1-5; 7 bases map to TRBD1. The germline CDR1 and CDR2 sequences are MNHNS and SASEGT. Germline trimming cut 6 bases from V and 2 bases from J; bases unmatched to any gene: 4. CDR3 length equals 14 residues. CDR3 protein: CASSGQVGNQPQHF. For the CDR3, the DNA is TGTGCCAGCAGCGGACAGGTCGGCAATCAGCCCCAGCATTTT.

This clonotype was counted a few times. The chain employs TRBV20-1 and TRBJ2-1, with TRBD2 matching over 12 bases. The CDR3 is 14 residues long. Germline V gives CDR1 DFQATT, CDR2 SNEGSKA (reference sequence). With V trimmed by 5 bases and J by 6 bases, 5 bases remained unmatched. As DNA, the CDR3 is TGCAGTGCTTCGGGACTAGCGGGTTCCAATGAGCAGTTCTTC. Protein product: CSASGLAGSNEQFF.

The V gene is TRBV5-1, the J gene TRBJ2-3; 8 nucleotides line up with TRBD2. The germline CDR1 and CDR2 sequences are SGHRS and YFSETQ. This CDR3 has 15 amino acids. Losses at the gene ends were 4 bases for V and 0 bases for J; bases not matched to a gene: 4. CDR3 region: CASSNSGTSTDTQYF. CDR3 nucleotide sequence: TGCGCCAGCAGCAATAGCGGGACGAGCACAGATACGCAGTATTTT.

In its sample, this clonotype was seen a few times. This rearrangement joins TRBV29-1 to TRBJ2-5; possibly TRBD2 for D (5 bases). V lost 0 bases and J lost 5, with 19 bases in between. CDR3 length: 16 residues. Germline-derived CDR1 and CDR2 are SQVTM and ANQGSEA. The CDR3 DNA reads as TGCAGCGTTGAAGATCCACGGACTTATTACGGGGAGACCCAGTACTTC. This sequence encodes CSVEDPRTYYGETQYF.

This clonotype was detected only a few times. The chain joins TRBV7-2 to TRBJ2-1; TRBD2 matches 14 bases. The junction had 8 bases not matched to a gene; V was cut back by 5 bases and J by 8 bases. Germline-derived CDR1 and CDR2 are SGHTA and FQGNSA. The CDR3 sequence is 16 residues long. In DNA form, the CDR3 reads TGTGCCAGCAGCAGCCGGACTAGCGGGAGGAGAGATGAGCAGTTCTTC. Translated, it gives CASSSRTSGRRDEQFF.

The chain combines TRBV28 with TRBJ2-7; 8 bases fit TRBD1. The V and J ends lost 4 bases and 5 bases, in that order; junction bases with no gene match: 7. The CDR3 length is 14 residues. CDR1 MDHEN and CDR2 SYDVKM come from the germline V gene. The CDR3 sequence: CASSSGGSGNEQYF. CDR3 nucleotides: TGTGCCAGCAGTTCAGGGGGCTCCGGGAACGAGCAGTACTTC.

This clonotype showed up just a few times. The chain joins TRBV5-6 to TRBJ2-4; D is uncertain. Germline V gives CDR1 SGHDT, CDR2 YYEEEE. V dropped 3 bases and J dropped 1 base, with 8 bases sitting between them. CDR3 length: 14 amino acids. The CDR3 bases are TGTGCCAGCAGCTCCATATCGGCCAAAAACATTCAGTACTTC. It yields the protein CASSSISAKNIQYF.

The CDR3 DNA follows: TGTGCCAGCAGTCCGCGGGGGAGACGCTCCCATGAGCAGTTCTTC. Translation: CASSPRGRRSHEQFF. The chain couples TRBV27 to TRBJ2-1; 7 bases fit TRBD2. Germline CDR1 and CDR2: MNHEY and SMNVEV (reference sequence). The CDR3 spans 15 residues. With V trimmed by 5 bases and J by 8 bases, 12 bases remained unmatched.

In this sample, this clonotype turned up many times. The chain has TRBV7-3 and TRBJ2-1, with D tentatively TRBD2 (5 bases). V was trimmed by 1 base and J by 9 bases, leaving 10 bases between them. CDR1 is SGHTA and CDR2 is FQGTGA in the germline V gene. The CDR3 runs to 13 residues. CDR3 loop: CASSLMAGGEQFF. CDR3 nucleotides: TGTGCCAGCAGCTTAATGGCGGGCGGTGAGCAGTTCTTC.

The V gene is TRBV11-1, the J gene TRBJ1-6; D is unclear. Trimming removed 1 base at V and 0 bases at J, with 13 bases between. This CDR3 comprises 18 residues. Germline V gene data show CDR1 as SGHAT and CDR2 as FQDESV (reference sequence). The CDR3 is CASSLGGRASSYNSPLHF. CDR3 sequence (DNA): TGTGCCAGCAGCTTAGGAGGGAGGGCGAGCTCCTATAATTCACCCCTCCACTTT.

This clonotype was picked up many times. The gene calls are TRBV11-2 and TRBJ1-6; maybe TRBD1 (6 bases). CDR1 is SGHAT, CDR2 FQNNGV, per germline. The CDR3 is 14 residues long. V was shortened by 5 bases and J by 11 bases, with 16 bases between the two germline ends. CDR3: CASSRGGAMTPLHF. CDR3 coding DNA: TGTGCCAGCAGCCGTGGGGGCGCGATGACACCCCTCCACTTT.

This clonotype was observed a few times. CDR3 DNA: TGTGCCAGCACCCGAGGGAGGAACTATGGCTACACCTTC. Protein: CASTRGRNYGYTF. The rearrangement links TRBV12-3 or TRBV12-4 to TRBJ1-2; D is uncertain. The V and J ends lost 7 bases and 2 bases respectively, with 11 bases between them. The CDR3 has 13 amino acids.

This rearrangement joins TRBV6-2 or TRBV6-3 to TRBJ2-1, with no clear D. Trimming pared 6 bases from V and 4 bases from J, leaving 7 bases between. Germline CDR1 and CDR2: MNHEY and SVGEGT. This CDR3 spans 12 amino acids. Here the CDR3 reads CASSHLYNEQFF. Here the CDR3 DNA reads TGTGCCAGCAGCCACCTGTACAATGAGCAGTTCTTC.

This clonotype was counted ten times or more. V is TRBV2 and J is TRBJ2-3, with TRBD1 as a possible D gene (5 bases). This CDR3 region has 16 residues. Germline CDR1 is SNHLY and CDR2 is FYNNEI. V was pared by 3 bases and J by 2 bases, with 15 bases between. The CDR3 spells CASSDQGLSNTDTQYF. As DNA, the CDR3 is TGTGCCAGCAGTGACCAGGGCTTATCTAACACAGATACGCAGTATTTT.

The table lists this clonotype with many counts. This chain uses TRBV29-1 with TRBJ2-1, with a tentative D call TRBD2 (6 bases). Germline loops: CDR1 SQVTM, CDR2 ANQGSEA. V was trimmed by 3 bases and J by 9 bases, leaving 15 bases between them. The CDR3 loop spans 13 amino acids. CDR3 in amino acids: CSVDGTSRGEQFF. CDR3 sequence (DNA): TGCAGCGTTGACGGAACTAGCCGGGGTGAGCAGTTCTTC.